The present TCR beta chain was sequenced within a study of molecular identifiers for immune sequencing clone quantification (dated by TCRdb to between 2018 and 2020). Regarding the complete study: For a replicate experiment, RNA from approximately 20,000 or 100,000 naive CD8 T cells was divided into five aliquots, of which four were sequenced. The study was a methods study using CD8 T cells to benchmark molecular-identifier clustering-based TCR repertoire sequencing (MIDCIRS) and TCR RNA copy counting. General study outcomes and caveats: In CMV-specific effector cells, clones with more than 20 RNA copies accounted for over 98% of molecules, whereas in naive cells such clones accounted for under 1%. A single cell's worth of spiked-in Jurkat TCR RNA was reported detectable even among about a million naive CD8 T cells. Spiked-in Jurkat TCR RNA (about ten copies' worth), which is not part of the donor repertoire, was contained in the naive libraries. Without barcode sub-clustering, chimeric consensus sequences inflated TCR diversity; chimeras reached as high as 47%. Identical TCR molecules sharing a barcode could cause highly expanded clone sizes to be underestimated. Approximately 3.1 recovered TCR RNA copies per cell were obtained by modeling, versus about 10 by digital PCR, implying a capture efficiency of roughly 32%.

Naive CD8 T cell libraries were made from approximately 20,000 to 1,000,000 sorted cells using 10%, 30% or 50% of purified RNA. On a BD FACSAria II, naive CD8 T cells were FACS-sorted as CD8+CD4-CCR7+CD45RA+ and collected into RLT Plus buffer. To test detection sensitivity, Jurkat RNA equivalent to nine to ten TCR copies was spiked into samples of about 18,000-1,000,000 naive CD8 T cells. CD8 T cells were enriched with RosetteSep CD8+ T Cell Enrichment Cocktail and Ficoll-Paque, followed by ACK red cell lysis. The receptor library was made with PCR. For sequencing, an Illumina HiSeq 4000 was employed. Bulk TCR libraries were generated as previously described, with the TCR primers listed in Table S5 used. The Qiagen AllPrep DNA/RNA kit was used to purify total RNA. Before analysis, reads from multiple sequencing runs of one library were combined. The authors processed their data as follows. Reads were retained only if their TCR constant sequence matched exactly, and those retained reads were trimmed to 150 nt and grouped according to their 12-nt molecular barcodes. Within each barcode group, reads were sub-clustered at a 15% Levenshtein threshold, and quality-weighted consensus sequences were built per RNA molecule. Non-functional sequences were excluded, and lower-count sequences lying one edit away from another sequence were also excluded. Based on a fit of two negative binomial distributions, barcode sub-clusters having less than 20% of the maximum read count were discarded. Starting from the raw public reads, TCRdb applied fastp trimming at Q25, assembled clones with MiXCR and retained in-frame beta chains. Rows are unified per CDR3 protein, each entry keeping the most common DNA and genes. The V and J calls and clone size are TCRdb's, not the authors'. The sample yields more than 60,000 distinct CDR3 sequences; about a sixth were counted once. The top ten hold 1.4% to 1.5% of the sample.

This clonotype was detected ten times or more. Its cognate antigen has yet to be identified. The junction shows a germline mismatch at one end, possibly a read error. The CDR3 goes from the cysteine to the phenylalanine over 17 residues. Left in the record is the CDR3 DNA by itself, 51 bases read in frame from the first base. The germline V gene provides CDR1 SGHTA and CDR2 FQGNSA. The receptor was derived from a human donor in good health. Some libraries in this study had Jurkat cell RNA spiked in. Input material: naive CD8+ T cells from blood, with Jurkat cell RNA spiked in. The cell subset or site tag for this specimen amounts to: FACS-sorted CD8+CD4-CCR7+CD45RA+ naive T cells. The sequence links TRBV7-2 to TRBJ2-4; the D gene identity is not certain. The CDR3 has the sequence CASCLAPYGLAKNIQYF. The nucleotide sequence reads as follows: TGTGCCAGCTGCTTAGCACCGTATGGTCTAGCCAAAAACATTCAGTACTTC.